These T cell receptor beta chains were read from a single sample in a study of T cell repertoires in cytomegalovirus infection. TCRdb re-called the reads through MiXCR, storing one row per CDR3 protein. The sample lists 300,000 to 400,000 distinct CDR3 sequences, roughly 18% occurring once. Input material: PBMCs. The receptors shown here come from a human donor in good health (CMV status not recorded). Some clones in this sample may be carry-over from other donors' samples. The CDR3 runs from the conserved cysteine through the conserved F or W. A D gene is named only where the DNA matches it firmly. The size field is filled for only some rows; it gives once, few, many or a size class.

DNA	CDR3	V	J	D	size
TGTGCCAGCAGTCATAGCGGGGGGGCCAGTGAGCAGTTCTTC	CASSHSGGASEQFF	TRBV12-3/TRBV12-4	TRBJ2-1	TRBD2	.
TGTGCCAGCAACGGGAGCCCCACAGATACGCAGTATTTT	CASNGSPTDTQYF	TRBV28	TRBJ2-3	.	.
TGTGCCATCAGTCCAGGACAGGGGGGAGAGACCCAGTACTTC	CAISPGQGGETQYF	TRBV10-3	TRBJ2-5	TRBD1	.
TGCAGTGCTAGCAGGAGTCCCAGCTCCTACAATGAGCAGTTCTTC	CSASRSPSSYNEQFF	TRBV20-1	TRBJ2-1	.	.
TGTGCTAGTGGTTTGGTAATAAGGCAGAGCCACAATGAGCAGTTCTTC	CASGLVIRQSHNEQFF	TRBV12-5	TRBJ2-1	.	few
TGTGCCAGCAGCTTCGAGGACAAGCCAGGCTATGGCTACACCTTC	CASSFEDKPGYGYTF	TRBV11-2	TRBJ1-2	.	many
TGTGCCAGCAGCACCCATGGGCGCGTTCAGGCAGATACGCAGTATTTT	CASSTHGRVQADTQYF	TRBV11-2	TRBJ2-3	.	many
TGTGCCAGCACCCCCGCCGGACAGGTCTTGCATCAGCCCCAGCATTTT	CASTPAGQVLHQPQHF	TRBV6-2/TRBV6-3	TRBJ1-5	TRBD1	.
TGTGCCAGCAGCTTAGGTAGCGGGTGGAGCTCCTACAATGAGCAGTTCTTC	CASSLGSGWSSYNEQFF	TRBV7-9	TRBJ2-1	TRBD2	many
TGTGCCAGTAGTATAGATCGCCGGGGGAGCTCCTACAATGAGCAGTTCTTC	CASSIDRRGSSYNEQFF	TRBV19	TRBJ2-1	.	many